This TCR beta chain was obtained from a study of spatial heterogeneity in lung cancer. Turning to the study itself: Alpha-chain sequences were consistently detected less often than beta-chain sequences. For the average unique TCR and UMI combination, more than 8.5 occurrences appeared in raw reads.

This clonotype was detected ten times or more. TCRdb re-called the 5' RACE reads with MiXCR, one entry per CDR3 protein. The table lists 40,000 or so distinct CDR3 sequences, under 4% of them singletons. From germline, CDR1 is SGHTA and CDR2 FQGNSA. V lost 1 base to trimming and J lost 8 bases, with 11 bases between them. The CDR3 covers 13 residues. Time point specified: sample taken at primary tumor resection. Researchers sequenced whole RNA taken from tumor, nontumor lung or frozen PBMC without sorting. This sample comprised normal lung tissue next to the tumor, obtained at surgery. The chain links TRBV7-2 to TRBJ1-2; D perhaps matches TRBD1 (5 bases). This TCR came from a male donor with early-stage non-small cell lung cancer. The chain's CDR3 is CASSLESGAGYTF. In nucleotides, the CDR3 is TGTGCCAGCAGCTTAGAATCCGGGGCCGGCTACACCTTC.